What follows are 28 T cell receptor beta chains derived from one specimen sequenced in a study of blood T cell repertoires in COVID-19. Generated by immunoSEQ multiplex PCR, the TCRdb table keeps only in-frame clones and is missing some. The sample lists some 500,000 clones; around nine tenths were seen once. The source material was peripheral blood. These receptors came from a woman aged 45-65 years with COVID-19, enrolled during active disease.

The chain couples TRBV7-9 to TRBJ1-2, with D tentatively TRBD1 (6 bases). The germline V and J ends were trimmed by 0 bases and 8 bases, with 16 bases remaining between them. The CDR3 is 15 residues long. Looked up from germline, CDR1 is SEHNR and CDR2 is FQNEAQ (reference sequence). The CDR3 DNA is TGTGCCAGCAGCTTAGCGACACTAACAGGGAGCGGCTACACCTTC. Translated: CASSLATLTGSGYTF.

The gene calls are TRBV3-1 (or the pseudogene TRBV3-2) and TRBJ2-7; D is possibly TRBD2 (6 bases). Germline loops: CDR1 LGHDT, CDR2 YNNKEL (reference sequence). The CDR3 totals 15 residues. The V end was cut by 0 bases, the J end by 4 bases, with 13 bases between. The CDR3 DNA follows: TGTGCCAGCAGCCAAGATTCGGGACTCGCATACGAGCAGTACTTC. Translation gives CASSQDSGLAYEQYF.

J is TRBJ1-2 and V is TRBV30, with a weak D call TRBD1 (6 bases). Germline assignment: CDR1 GTSNPN and CDR2 SVGIG (reference sequence). Trimming left V 5 bases short and J 7 bases short, with 14 bases between. The CDR3 runs 12 residues. In DNA form, the CDR3 reads TGTGCCTGGTCAGGGGCCCCCGGTGGCTACACCTTC. It codes for CAWSGAPGGYTF.

This clone was seen a few times. The rearrangement joins TRBV19 to TRBJ1-1; D not certain. With 4 bases removed from V and 3 bases from J, the gap between germline ends came to 18 bases. Germline assignment: CDR1 LNHDA and CDR2 SQIVND (reference sequence). The CDR3 contains 16 residues. CDR3 sequence: CASSSGLLGMDTEAFF. CDR3 DNA sequence: TGTGCCAGTAGTAGCGGGCTACTGGGTATGGACACTGAAGCTTTCTTT.

The rearrangement joins TRBV30 to TRBJ2-3, with D unclear. V was trimmed by 0 bases and J by 3 bases, leaving 19 bases between them. Germline assignment: CDR1 GTSNPN and CDR2 SVGIG (reference sequence). There are 17 residues in the CDR3. The CDR3 DNA sequence: TGTGCCTGGAGTGTACCCTCGGCAGGTCCTTTGACAGATACGCAGTATTTT. This codes for CAWSVPSAGPLTDTQYF.

The chain couples TRBV7-9 to TRBJ1-4; TRBD1 agrees at 7 bases. J lost 8 bases, V lost 0 bases, and 0 bases had no gene match. Germline V gene lookup returns CDR1 SEHNR and CDR2 FQNEAQ (reference sequence). The CDR3 totals 13 residues. CDR3 bases: TGTGCCAGCAGCTTAGCGGGACAGGAAAAACTGTTTTTT. Translation gives CASSLAGQEKLFF.

The chain joins TRBV5-6 to TRBJ2-3; 8 nucleotides agree with TRBD1. Germline values: CDR1 SGHDT, CDR2 YYEEEE. This CDR3 comprises 16 residues. The trim removed 4 bases at V and 1 base at J, leaving 8 bases unmatched. The CDR3 loop is CASSPVRRGRTDTQYF. The CDR3 DNA follows: TGTGCCAGCAGCCCTGTTCGCAGGGGGCGCACAGATACGCAGTATTTT.

This clone has only a few counts. The chain links TRBV18 to TRBJ1-2, with D maybe TRBD1 (6 bases). V lost 1 base to trimming and J lost 8 bases, with 8 bases between them. The CDR3 loop spans 12 amino acids. Germline loops: CDR1 KGHSH, CDR2 LQKENI. DNA of the CDR3: TGTGCCAGCTCACCACAGGGGGAAGGCTACACCTTC. Protein: CASSPQGEGYTF.

This chain connects TRBV2 to TRBJ2-2, with 11 nucleotides matching TRBD2. The length of the CDR3 is 14 residues. With V trimmed by 7 bases and J by 8 bases, 6 bases remained unmatched. Germline V lookup: CDR1 SNHLY, CDR2 FYNNEI. CDR3: CASKLAGDWGELFF. The CDR3 bases are TGTGCCAGCAAACTAGCGGGGGATTGGGGGGAGCTGTTTTTT. Variable domain in full (rest from reference TRBV2 and TRBJ2-2): EPEVTQTPSHQVTQMGQEVILRCVPISNHLYFYWYRQILGQKVEFLVSFYNNEISEKSEIFDDQFSVERPDGSNFTLKIRSTKLEDSAMYFCASKLAGDWGELFFGEGSRLTVL.

The V and J genes are TRBV7-2 and TRBJ2-1; perhaps TRBD2 as D (6 bases). V lost 1 base and J lost 7, with 14 bases in between. Germline V gene lookup returns CDR1 SGHTA and CDR2 FQGNSA. The CDR3 has 15 amino acids. CDR3 region: CASSLEGLTLNEQFF. CDR3 sequence (DNA): TGTGCCAGCAGCTTAGAGGGACTGACACTTAATGAGCAGTTCTTC.

This chain connects TRBV27 to TRBJ2-7; 7 nucleotides line up with TRBD1. With V trimmed by 5 bases and J by 3 bases, 7 bases remained unmatched. The V gene's germline CDR1 is MNHEY and CDR2 SMNVEV (reference sequence). The CDR3 loop spans 14 amino acids. The DNA of the CDR3 is TGTGCCAGCAGTATCTTACAGGGGAACTACGAGCAGTACTTC. Translating it yields CASSILQGNYEQYF.

This clone was seen a handful of times. The chain couples TRBV18 to TRBJ1-3; 9 bases map to TRBD1. The trim removed 5 bases at V and 3 bases at J, leaving 8 bases unmatched. This CDR3 is built from 16 residues. Germline lookup yields CDR1 KGHSH and CDR2 LQKENI. This chain's CDR3 is CASSTTGGAGGNTIYF. The CDR3 DNA reads as TGTGCCAGCTCAACAACAGGGGGCGCTGGTGGAAACACCATATATTTT.

The V call is TRBV3-1 (or the pseudogene TRBV3-2), the J call TRBJ1-4; D is unclear. The length of the CDR3 is 14 residues. Germline V gives CDR1 LGHDT, CDR2 YNNKEL (reference sequence). V shed 4 bases and J shed 8 bases, with 14 bases lying between them. Here the CDR3 DNA reads TGTGCCAGCAGCCTGTTTGACGGGATAGAAAAACTGTTTTTT. It yields the protein CASSLFDGIEKLFF.

The gene calls are TRBV5-1 and TRBJ2-3, with 10 bases fitting TRBD2. Germline values: CDR1 SGHRS, CDR2 YFSETQ. V was pared by 4 bases and J by 0 bases, with 11 bases of the junction left unmatched. CDR3 length equals 18 residues. CDR3 sequence: CASSPRLAGGTSTDTQYF. CDR3 coding DNA: TGCGCCAGCAGCCCCCGACTAGCGGGTGGAACTAGCACAGATACGCAGTATTTT.

The chain combines TRBV6-1 with TRBJ2-5; D may be TRBD1 (6 bases). Germline CDR1 and CDR2: MNHNS and SASEGT. V lost 2 bases and J lost 2, with 12 bases in between. The CDR3 is 15 residues long. The CDR3: CASSELWTVQETQYF. CDR3 nucleotides: TGTGCCAGCAGTGAACTTTGGACAGTTCAAGAGACCCAGTACTTC.

This clone was recorded a few times. V and J are TRBV2 and TRBJ1-6; the match to TRBD1 covers 10 bases. Germline V gene data show CDR1 as SNHLY and CDR2 as FYNNEI. The CDR3 runs 14 residues. V trimming: 6 bases; J trimming: 9 bases; junction bases outside the gene matches: 5. This CDR3 is CASRGWDRGSPLHF. CDR3 nucleotide sequence: TGTGCCAGCAGAGGATGGGACAGGGGTTCACCCCTCCACTTT.

The chain recombines TRBV2 with TRBJ1-2; D gene ambiguous. The CDR3 totals 13 residues. The germline gives CDR1 SNHLY, CDR2 FYNNEI. Deletions cut 5 bases from V and 7 bases from J, with 14 bases between. CDR3 residues: CASSYDTAGGYTF. CDR3 sequence (DNA): TGTGCCAGCAGTTATGACACCGCCGGTGGCTACACCTTC.

As to this clone: The same CDR3 arises from other DNA sequences in this sample as well. This chain links TRBV30 with TRBJ1-2; maybe TRBD1 (5 bases). The CDR3 consists of 11 residues. Trimming shortened V by 3 bases and J by 7 bases, and 9 bases separated the two germline ends. Germline V gene sequence: CDR1 GTSNPN, CDR2 SVGIG (reference sequence). CDR3 bases: TGTGCCTGGAGCGGGGGGGGTGGCTACACCTTC. It codes for CAWSGGGGYTF.

V gene TRBV12-5 combines with J gene TRBJ1-1, with D perhaps TRBD1 (6 bases). Germline V lookup: CDR1 LGHNT, CDR2 FRNRAP. The CDR3 covers 15 residues. V was cut by 8 bases and J by 1 base, with 17 bases left in between. For the CDR3, the DNA is TGTGCTAGTCGTCGGTGGGACACGCAGAACACTGAAGCTTTCTTT. It is translated as CASRRWDTQNTEAFF.

This clone occurred a few times. The V and J genes are TRBV28 and TRBJ2-1; 7 bases are a match to TRBD1. The V segment lost 5 bases and the J segment 8 bases; nucleotides outside the gene matches: 12. Germline assignment: CDR1 MDHEN and CDR2 SYDVKM. The CDR3 covers 15 residues. This CDR3 is CASSPPDRRLDEQFF. The DNA of the CDR3 is TGTGCCAGCAGTCCCCCGGACAGGAGATTGGATGAGCAGTTCTTC.

This clone was observed a handful of times. This chain connects TRBV2 to TRBJ2-7, with a weak D call TRBD2 (5 bases). Deletions cut 8 bases from V and 1 base from J, with 15 bases between. The germline V gene encodes CDR1 SNHLY and CDR2 FYNNEI. This CDR3 region has 14 residues. In nucleotides, the CDR3 is TGTGCCAGCTTCAAGGACTTCGGATCCTACGAGCAGTACTTC. It is translated as CASFKDFGSYEQYF.

This clone was observed once. V is TRBV29-1 and J is TRBJ2-2; TRBD1 matches 7 bases. The germline V gene encodes CDR1 SQVTM and CDR2 ANQGSEA. V shed 4 bases and J 1 base; nucleotides not matched to a gene: 3. CDR3 size: 14 residues. DNA of the CDR3: TGCAGCGTTGGACAGGGCCAGAACACCGGGGAGCTGTTTTTT. Translating it yields CSVGQGQNTGELFF.

V and J are TRBV20-1 and TRBJ2-3; the match to TRBD2 covers 11 bases. There are 15 residues in the CDR3. Germline values: CDR1 DFQATT, CDR2 SNEGSKA (reference sequence). The ends lost 4 bases at V and 1 base at J; junction bases unmatched: 4. CDR3 sequence: CSAIDSGGGTDTQYF. CDR3 DNA: TGCAGTGCTATTGATAGCGGGGGGGGCACAGATACGCAGTATTTT.

The gene calls are TRBV4-2 and TRBJ2-1, with 16 nucleotides matching TRBD2. CDR1 is LGHNA, CDR2 YNFKEQ, per germline. Losses at the gene ends were 3 bases for V and 9 bases for J; bases not matched to a gene: 5. The CDR3 sequence is 16 residues long. CDR3 protein: CASSHGGTSGGAEQFF. CDR3 sequence (DNA): TGTGCCAGCAGCCACGGCGGGACTAGCGGGGGGGCTGAGCAGTTCTTC.

Here the CDR3 reads CASSEAYGYTF. The DNA for the CDR3 is TGTGCCAGCAGCGAGGCGTACGGCTACACCTTC. This rearrangement joins TRBV3-1 (or the pseudogene TRBV3-2) to TRBJ1-2; D is uncertain. Per the germline V gene, CDR1 is LGHDT and CDR2 is YNNKEL (reference sequence). Trimming took 5 bases from V and 8 from J, leaving 9 bases between them. The CDR3 contains 11 residues.

The chain joins TRBV4-1 to TRBJ1-4; no firm D call. CDR1 and CDR2 (germline): MGHRA, YSYEKL. The CDR3 has 14 residues. V was pared by 2 bases and J by 8 bases, with 12 bases between. For the CDR3, the DNA is TGCGCCAGCAGCCAAACACGGGAGCGCGAAAAACTGTTTTTT. Its protein product is CASSQTREREKLFF.

The J gene is TRBJ1-4, the V gene TRBV3-1 (or the pseudogene TRBV3-2); 8 bases map to TRBD1. Germline lookup yields CDR1 LGHDT and CDR2 YNNKEL (reference sequence). The CDR3 is 14 residues long. Losses at the gene ends were 4 bases for V and 6 bases for J; bases not matched to a gene: 4. CDR3 nucleotide sequence: TGTGCCAGCAGCCCCTCGGACAGGGATGAAAAACTGTTTTTT. Amino acid sequence: CASSPSDRDEKLFF.

The chain is built from TRBV6-5 and TRBJ2-2; D perhaps matches TRBD2 (6 bases). The CDR3 covers 15 residues. The ends were cut back, 5 bases at V and 6 bases at J, with 16 bases in the middle. CDR1 and CDR2 (germline): MNHEY, SVGAGI. CDR3: CASSHPRREAGELFF. CDR3 bases: TGTGCCAGCAGTCACCCAAGGAGGGAGGCCGGGGAGCTGTTTTTT.